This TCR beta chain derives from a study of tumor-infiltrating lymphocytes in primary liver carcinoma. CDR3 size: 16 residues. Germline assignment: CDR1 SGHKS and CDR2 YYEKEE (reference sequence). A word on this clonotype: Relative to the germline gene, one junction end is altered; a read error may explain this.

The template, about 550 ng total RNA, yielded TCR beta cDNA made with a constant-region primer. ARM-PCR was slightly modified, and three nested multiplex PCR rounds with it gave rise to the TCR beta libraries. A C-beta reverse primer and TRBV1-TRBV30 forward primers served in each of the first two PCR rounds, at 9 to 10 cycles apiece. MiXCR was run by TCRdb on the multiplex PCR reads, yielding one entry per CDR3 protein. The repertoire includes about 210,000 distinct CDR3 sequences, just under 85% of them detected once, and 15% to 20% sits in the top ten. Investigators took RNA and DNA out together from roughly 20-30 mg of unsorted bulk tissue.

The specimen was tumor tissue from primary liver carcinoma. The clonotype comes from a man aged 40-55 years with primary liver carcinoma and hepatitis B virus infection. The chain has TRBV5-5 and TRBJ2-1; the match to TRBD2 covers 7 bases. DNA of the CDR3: TGTGCCAGCAGCTCCTTAGGGACTAACGGCGGGAACGAGCACTTCTTC. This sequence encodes CASSSLGTNGGNEHFF.